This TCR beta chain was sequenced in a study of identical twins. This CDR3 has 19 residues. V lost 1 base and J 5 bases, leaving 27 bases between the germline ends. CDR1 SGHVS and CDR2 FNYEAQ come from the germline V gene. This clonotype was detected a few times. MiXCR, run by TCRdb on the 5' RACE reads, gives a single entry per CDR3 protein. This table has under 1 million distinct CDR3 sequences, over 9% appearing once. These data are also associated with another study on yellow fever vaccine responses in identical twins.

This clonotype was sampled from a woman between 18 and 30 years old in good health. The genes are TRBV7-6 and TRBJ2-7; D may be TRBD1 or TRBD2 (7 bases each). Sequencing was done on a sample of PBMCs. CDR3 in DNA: TGTGCCAGCAGCTTAGAGCCCCCAGCGGGGACGACAGGGTTGCACGAGCAGTACTTC. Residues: CASSLEPPAGTTGLHEQYF.